The TCR beta chain under discussion was sequenced for a study of cytomegalovirus exposure and HLA in healthy donors (TCRdb year 2017). About the study as a whole: In an earlier analysis of fewer than 750 of the donors, 250 to 350 Gb of sequence data and about 110 million unique TCR beta sequences from about 190 million T cells were reported. An early release that covered around 590 HLA-typed donors contained around 300 gigabases of sequencing data and around 80 million unique TCR sequences. Of the roughly 390 genotyped donors, about 84% fell in the genetic ancestry cluster associated with self-reported Caucasian donors. The study aimed to test whether cataloging public T cell receptors could reveal signatures of past pathogen exposure. Using immunosequencing, the study profiled T cell repertoires from about 650 subjects and related those repertoires to cytomegalovirus serostatus. In addition to the first cohort of 650 to 800 subjects, a separate validation cohort of 130 or so different subjects was used. To predict cytomegalovirus infection status, the study brought together high-throughput TCR immunosequencing, statistical association of individual TCRs with disease status, and machine learning. In a later analysis, previously published TCR beta repertoires from 600 to 850 donors were re-analyzed and high-resolution HLA genotyping was added so that TCR occurrence patterns could be studied. The later analysis used no new phenotypic data to find candidate immune exposures, relying instead on TCR beta sequences and their occurrence across donors. To decide whether each TCR beta V gene segment behaved as functional or pseudogenic, an earlier analysis of approximately 620 of the donors relied on high-throughput TCR beta sequencing. Donor age, sex, ethnicity and CMV serostatus were collected together with the repertoire data. A later genetic analysis used genome-wide SNP genotypes for 398 of the 666 donors, treating that subset as a discovery cohort. Every discovery cohort repertoire had been produced on one sequencing platform. Both class I and class II loci were covered by HLA typing, at four-digit resolution. The number of donors typed differed by locus, with roughly 629-640 for A, B, C, DRB1 and DQB1, over 500 for DQA1, over 600 for DPA1, and approximately 470 for DPB1. Roughly five DR-DQ haplotypes were treated as single units for association and clustering because of strong linkage in the cohort. On average, 235,054 unique TCR beta nucleotide sequences were sequenced per donor among 398 genotyped donors of the cohort, with 15% to 20% of those sequences being non-productive. The study at large found these results: Most CMV-associated TCR beta chains appeared to be HLA-restricted in a later analysis, and the HLA associations seemed to be driven largely by CMV exposure. The classifier was reported to diagnose cytomegalovirus status with high specificity and sensitivity in both the original cohort and the validation cohort. Some IMGT-functional V segments, including TRBV6-2 and TRBV6-3, could not be distinguished by the 87-base-pair reads and were therefore excluded. In a later genetic analysis, fewer N-insertions in productive TCRs were reported among donors in an Asian-associated ancestry cluster than the approximately 670-donor mean. Three of the identified cytomegalovirus-associated TCR beta chains were confirmed in vitro to be specific for cytomegalovirus antigens. HLA typing was unavailable for some donors at each locus, so association tests used only the typed subset. A further reported finding was that TCR beta sequences accurately predicted the HLA-A and HLA-B alleles for most subjects in the first cohort. When HLA alleles, especially DR and DQ, strongly co-occurred, TCR associations were difficult to assign to individual alleles. In a later analysis, HLA-associated TCR beta chains showed more clonal expansion and lower generation probabilities than non-associated chains that were equally common. An association between a missense DCLRE1C variant and V-gene and J-gene trimming of TCR beta chains was found in a later genetic analysis and replicated in an independent cohort. Sequencing depth was assumed to be roughly uniform across donors in the presence/absence analyses, though that assumption may not hold. Most TCR sequences were seen in very few donors, while some public TCRs were found in many individuals. A later analysis found that TCR association rates varied across HLA loci, with DRB1 alleles showing the most associated TCRs and HLA-C alleles the fewest. In an earlier analysis of approximately 590 of the donors, most TCR beta V segments were observed in productive rearrangements about 90% or about 30% of the time, broadly matching IMGT annotations. In this cohort, only TCR beta chains were sequenced, and detectable features were limited by the absence of alpha or paired-chain data. A group of highly shared sequence variants was considered likely to be a technical artifact of the sequencing pipeline. Specific HLA alleles were associated with 15,000 to 20,000 TCR beta sequences at a false discovery rate of 0.05 in a later analysis. Linkage disequilibrium might explain the correlated functional status among segregating V segments, but an unknown experimental factor could not be ruled out. According to a later analysis, parvovirus B19, influenza, CMV and Epstein-Barr virus appeared linked to several top co-occurrence clusters. In the study, approximately 160 TCR beta chains were listed as associated with cytomegalovirus. Over 15 rarely observed V segments, including chromosome 9 orphons, were excluded from the earlier analysis of approximately 500 of the donors because counts were too low. According to the authors, the approach could potentially be generalized to other disease states and immunological phenotypes. The only immune exposure information available for the cohort was CMV serostatus.

As concerns this clone: Its antigen target is currently unknown. No much larger clone is present one base from it, and per-base qualities are unavailable.

Receptors were amplified or captured by the immunoSEQ multiplex PCR assay. The multiplex PCR relied on a mix of 60 forward primers for TCR Vbeta segments and 13 reverse primers for TCR Jbeta segments. Amplification of the CDR3 region of rearranged TCR beta genes was performed with a multiplex PCR assay on genomic DNA. Amplified TCR beta libraries were sequenced as 87-base-pair reads on the Illumina HiSeq System. The original methods were these. Across the roughly 670 repertoires, a later analysis counted approximately 83 million unique TCR beta chains, 9 million to 14 million of which were shared by at least two donors. Raw reads were error-corrected and collapsed into unique sequences with a nearest-neighbor algorithm that merged closely related sequences to remove PCR and sequencing errors. To assign V, D and J gene segments, CDR3 sequences were aligned to IMGT reference sequences. Each retained sequence needed at least a six-nucleotide match to both a V gene segment and a J gene segment. A rearrangement was called productive if the CDR3 had no stop codons and remained in frame with V and J, and every other rearrangement was called non-productive. CDR3 was defined according to IMGT convention as the region running from the second conserved V-encoded cysteine to the conserved J-encoded phenylalanine. The earlier analysis of 587 of the donors excluded sequences that lacked an unambiguous match to a single V gene segment. In an earlier analysis of 587 of the donors, V segments were called functional above 56.7% productive rearrangements and were called segregating when the between-donor standard deviation exceeded 5%. A statistical classification framework was built for diagnosing cytomegalovirus status from the catalog of TCR beta chain sequences. In a later analysis, V and J genes were assigned by comparing TCR nucleotide sequences against IMGT/GENE-DB human TR gene sequences. Using the TCRdist pipeline, a later analysis assigned CDR3 sequences along with most-parsimonious VDJ recombination scenarios. In a later analysis, every TCR beta chain was defined by the combination of its CDR3 amino acid sequence and its V-gene family, and reads without a unique V-gene family were dropped. In a later analysis, 500 to 650 highly shared, low-generation-probability nucleotide sequences were removed to address suspected cross-contamination and a sequencing artifact. A later analysis calculated a clonal expansion index for each public chain from normalized within-repertoire ranks of inferred template counts. In a later analysis, generation probabilities were computed with a VDJ recombination model fitted to out-of-frame rearrangements, and the resulting probabilities were checked against IGoR. A later analysis scored TCR-TCR, TCR-HLA and TCR-CMV co-occurrence with hypergeometric tests, applying a repertoire-size bias correction to TCR pairs. To estimate false discovery rates, a later analysis permuted the HLA or CMV assignments 20 times. A later analysis grouped co-occurring TCRs with DBSCAN, adding TCRdist sequence similarity when clustering within HLA-allele-positive subsets. Repertoires with fewer than 30,000 or more than 120,000 public chains, plus five repertoires with anomalous nucleotide sharing, were excluded from co-occurrence clustering. TCRdb provides this immuneACCESS table in a form limited to in-frame rearrangements. Some clones are lacking; in checked studies, under half of them reflect an unresolved V gene, and why the rest are absent is not known. V, J and clone size were drawn from that table, and D and trimming were deduced from the DNA. The sample table shows around 120,000 clones, and approximately 72% are seen once. The ten largest account for about 32% of the sample.

The trim is 6 bases for V and 7 bases for J, with a gap of 10 bases between the germline ends. The CDR3 starts with the cysteine, ends with the phenylalanine, and has 13 residues. Just CDR3 DNA is preserved here, 39 bases in frame from base 1. CDR1 and CDR2 are drawn from the germline V gene: SNHLY, FYNNEI. The cohort comprised 710 or so healthy bone marrow donors. At the time of sampling, every cohort member was nominally healthy, though immune exposures that went unrecorded were likely present. The donor tested CMV seropositive, placing the donor among the 290 or so seropositive members of the cohort. A peripheral blood sample was provided by each donor, and peripheral blood mononuclear cells were used for TCR beta sequencing. Genomic DNA extraction from the blood cell samples was performed with the Qiagen DNeasy Blood Extraction Kit.

This sequence originates from a man in his sixties in good health and CMV-seropositive. The sequence is built from TRBV2 and TRBJ1-6; the best D guess is TRBD1, with 5 bases matching. Sequencing was performed on PBMCs. The bases are TGTGCCAGCAGCCCGACAGTGAATTCACCCCTCCACTTT. It specifies CASSPTVNSPLHF.